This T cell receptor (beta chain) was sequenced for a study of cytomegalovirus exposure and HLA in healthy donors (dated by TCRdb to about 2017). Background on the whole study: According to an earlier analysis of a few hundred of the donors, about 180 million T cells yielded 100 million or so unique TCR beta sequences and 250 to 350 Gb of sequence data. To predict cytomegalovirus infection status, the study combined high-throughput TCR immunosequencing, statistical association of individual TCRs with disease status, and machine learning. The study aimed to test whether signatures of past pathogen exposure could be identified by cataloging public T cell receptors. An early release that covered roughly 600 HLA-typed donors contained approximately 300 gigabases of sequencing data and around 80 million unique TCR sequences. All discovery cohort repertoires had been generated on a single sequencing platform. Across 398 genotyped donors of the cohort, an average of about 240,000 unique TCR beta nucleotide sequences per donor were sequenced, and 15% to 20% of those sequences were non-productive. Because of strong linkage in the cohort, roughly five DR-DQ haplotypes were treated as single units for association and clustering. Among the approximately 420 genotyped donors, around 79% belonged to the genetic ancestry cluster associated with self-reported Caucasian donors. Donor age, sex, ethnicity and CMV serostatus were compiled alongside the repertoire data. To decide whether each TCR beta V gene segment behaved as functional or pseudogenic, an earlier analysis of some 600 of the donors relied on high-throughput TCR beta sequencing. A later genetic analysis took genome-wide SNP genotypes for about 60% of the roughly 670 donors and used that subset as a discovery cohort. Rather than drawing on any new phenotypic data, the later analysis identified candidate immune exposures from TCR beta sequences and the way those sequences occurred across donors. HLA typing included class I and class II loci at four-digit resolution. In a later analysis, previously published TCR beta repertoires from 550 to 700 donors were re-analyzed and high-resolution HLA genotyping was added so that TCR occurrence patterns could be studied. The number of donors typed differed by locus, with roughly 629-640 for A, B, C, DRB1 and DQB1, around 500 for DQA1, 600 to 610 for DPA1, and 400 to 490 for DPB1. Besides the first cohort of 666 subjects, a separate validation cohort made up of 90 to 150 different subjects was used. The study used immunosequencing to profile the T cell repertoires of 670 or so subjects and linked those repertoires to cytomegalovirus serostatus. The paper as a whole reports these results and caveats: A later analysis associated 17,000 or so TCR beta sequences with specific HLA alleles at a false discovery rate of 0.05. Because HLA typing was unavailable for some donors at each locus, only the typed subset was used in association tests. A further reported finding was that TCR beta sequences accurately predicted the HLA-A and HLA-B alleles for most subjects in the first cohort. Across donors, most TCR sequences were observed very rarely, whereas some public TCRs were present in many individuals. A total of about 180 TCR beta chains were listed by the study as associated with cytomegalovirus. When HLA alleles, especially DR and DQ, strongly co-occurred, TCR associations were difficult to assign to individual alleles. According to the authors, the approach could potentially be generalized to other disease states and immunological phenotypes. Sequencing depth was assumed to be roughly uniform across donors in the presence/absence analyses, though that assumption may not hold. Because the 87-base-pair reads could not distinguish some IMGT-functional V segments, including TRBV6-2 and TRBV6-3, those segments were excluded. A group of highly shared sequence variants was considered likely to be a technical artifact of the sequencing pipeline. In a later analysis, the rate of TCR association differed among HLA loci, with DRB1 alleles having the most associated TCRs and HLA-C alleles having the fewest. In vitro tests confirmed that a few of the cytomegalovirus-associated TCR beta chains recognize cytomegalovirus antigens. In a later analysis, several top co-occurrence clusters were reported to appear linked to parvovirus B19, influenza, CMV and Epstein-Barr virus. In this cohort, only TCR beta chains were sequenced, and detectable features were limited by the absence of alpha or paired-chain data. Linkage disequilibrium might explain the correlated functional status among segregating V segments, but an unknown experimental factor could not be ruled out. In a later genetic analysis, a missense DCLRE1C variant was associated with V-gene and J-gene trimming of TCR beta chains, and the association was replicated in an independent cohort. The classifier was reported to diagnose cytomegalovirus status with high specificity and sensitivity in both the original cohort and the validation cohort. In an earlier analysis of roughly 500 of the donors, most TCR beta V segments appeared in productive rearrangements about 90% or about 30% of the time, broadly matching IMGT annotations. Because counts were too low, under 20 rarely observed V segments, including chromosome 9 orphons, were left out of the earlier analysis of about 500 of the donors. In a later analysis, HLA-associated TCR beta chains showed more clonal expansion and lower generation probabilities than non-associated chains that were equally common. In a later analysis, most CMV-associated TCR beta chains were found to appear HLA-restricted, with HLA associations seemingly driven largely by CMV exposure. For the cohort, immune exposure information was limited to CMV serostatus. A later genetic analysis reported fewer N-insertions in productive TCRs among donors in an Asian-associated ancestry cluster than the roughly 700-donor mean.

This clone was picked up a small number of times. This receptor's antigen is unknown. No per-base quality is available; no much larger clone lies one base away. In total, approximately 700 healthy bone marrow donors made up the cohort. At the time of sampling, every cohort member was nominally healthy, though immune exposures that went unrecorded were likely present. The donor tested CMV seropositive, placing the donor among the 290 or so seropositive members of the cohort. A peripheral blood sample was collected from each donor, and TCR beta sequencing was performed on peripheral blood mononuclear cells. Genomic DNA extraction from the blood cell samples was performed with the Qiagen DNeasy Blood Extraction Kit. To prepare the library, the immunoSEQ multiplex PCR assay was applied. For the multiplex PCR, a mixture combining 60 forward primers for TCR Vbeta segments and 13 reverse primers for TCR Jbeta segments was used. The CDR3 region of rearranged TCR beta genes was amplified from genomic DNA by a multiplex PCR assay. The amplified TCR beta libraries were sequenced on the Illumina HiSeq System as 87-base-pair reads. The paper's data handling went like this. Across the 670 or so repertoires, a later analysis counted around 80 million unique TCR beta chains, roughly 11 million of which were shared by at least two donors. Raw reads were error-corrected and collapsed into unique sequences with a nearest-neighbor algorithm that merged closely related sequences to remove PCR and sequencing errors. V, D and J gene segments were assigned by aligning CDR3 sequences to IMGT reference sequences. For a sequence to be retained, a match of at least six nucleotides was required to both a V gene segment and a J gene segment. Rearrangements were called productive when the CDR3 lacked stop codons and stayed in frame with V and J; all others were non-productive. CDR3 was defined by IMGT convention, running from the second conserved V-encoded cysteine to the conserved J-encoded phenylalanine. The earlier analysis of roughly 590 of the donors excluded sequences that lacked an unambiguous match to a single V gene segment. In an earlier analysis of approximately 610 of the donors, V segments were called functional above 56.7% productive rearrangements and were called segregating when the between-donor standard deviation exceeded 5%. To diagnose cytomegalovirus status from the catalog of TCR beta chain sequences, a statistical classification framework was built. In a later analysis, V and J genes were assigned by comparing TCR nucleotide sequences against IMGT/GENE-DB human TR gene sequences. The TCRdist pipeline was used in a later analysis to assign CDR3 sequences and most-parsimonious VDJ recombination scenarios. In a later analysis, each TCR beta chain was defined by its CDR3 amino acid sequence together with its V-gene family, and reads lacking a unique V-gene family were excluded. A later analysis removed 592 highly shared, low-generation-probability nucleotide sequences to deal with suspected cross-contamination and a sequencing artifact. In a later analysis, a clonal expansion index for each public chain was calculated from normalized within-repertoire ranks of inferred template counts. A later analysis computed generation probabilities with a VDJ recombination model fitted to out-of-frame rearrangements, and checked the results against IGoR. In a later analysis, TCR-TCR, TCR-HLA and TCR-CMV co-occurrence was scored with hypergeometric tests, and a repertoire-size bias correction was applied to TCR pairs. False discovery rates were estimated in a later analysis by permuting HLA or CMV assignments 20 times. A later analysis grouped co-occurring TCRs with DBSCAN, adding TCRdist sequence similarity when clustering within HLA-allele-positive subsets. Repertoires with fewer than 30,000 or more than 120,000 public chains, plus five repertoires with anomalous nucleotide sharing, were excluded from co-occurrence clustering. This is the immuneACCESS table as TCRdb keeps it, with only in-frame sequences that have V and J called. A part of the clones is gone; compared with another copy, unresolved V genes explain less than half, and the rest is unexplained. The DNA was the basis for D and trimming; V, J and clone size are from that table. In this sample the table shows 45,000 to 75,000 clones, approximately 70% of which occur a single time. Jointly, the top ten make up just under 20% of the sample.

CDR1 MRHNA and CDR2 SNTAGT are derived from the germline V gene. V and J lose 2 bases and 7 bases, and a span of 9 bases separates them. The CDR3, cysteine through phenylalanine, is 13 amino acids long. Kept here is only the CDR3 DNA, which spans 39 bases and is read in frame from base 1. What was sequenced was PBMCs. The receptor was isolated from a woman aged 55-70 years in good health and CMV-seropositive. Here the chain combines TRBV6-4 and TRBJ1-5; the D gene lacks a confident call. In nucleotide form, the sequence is TGTGCCAGCAGTGACGAAGTCGGGCAGCCCCAGCATTTT. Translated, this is CASSDEVGQPQHF.